These 2 T cell receptor beta chains originate from one sample sequenced in a study of blood T cell repertoires in COVID-19 (TCRdb year 2020). Libraries were constructed by the immunoSEQ multiplex PCR assay. Sourced from immuneACCESS, this table was stored by TCRdb with only in-frame sequences that have V and J called. A share of the clones is absent; for the studies checked, an unresolved V gene accounts for under half, and the remainder has no known explanation. In this sample the table shows hundreds of thousands of clones, around nine tenths of which occur a single time. The biggest ten clones account for approximately 4.3% of the sample. The sequenced sample consisted of peripheral blood. The receptors derive from a woman in her 30s with acute or convalescent COVID-19.

The chain joins TRBV7-9 to TRBJ2-7; the D is unclear. CDR3 length: 12 amino acids. V was trimmed by 7 bases and J by 5 bases, leaving 12 bases between them. Germline V gives CDR1 SEHNR, CDR2 FQNEAQ (reference sequence). DNA for the CDR3: TGTGCCAGCATGCCCCGTCCTAACGAGCAGTACTTC. Its translation: CASMPRPNEQYF.

This clone occurred once. The chain links TRBV12-2 to TRBJ1-2; the tabulated D call, TRBD1, remains unverified against the DNA. TRBV12-2 is a known pseudogene. CDR3 length: 12 residues. In DNA form, the CDR3 reads TGTGCAAGTCGGACAGGGTACGGAGGCTACACCTTC. Its protein product is CASRTGYGGYTF.